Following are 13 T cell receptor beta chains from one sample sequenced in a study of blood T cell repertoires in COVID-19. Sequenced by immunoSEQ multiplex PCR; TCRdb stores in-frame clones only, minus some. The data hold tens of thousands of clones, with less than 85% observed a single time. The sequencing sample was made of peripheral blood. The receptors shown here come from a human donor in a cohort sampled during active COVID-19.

In DNA form, the CDR3 reads TGTGCCAGCAGCCCAGGACAGGCCAGAGAAGGAAACACCATATATTTT. Encoded protein: CASSPGQAREGNTIYF. This chain uses TRBV7-2 with TRBJ1-3; 7 nucleotides match TRBD1. The CDR3 length is 16 residues. Germline assignment: CDR1 SGHTA and CDR2 FQGNSA. The V segment lost 5 bases and the J segment 4 bases; nucleotides outside the gene matches: 11.

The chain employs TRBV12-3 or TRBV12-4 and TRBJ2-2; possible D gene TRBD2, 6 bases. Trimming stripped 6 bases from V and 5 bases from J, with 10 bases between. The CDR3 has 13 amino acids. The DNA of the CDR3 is TGTGCCAGCAGCCCCGCGGGGACCGGGGAGCTGTTTTTT. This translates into CASSPAGTGELFF.

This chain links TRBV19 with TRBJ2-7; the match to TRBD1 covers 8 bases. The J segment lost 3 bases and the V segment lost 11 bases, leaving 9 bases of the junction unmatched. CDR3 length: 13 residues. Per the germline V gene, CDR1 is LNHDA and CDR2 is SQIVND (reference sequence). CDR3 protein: CASRDRRYYEQYF. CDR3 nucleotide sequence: TGTGCCTCCCGGGACAGGCGCTACTACGAGCAGTACTTC. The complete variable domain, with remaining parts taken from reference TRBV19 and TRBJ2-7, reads DGGITQSPKYLFRKEGQNVTLSCEQNLNHDAMYWYRQDPGQGLRLIYYSQIVNDFQKGDIAEGYSVSREKKESFPLTVTSAQKNPTAFYLCASRDRRYYEQYFGPGTRLTVT.

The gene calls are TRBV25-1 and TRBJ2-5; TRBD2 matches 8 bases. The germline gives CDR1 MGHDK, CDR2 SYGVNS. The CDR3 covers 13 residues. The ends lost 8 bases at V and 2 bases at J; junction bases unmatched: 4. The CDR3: CASRTSGQETQYF. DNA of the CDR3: TGTGCCAGCCGCACTAGCGGACAAGAGACCCAGTACTTC. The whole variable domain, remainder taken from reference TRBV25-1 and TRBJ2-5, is EADIYQTPRYLVIGTGKKITLECSQTMGHDKMYWYQQDPGMELHLIHYSYGVNSTEKGDLSSESTVSRIRTEHFPLTLESARPSHTSQYLCASRTSGQETQYFGPGTRLLVL.

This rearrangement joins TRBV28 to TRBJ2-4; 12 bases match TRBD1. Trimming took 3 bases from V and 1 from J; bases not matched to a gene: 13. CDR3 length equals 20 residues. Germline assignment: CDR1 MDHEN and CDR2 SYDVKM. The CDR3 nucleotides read TGTGCCAGCAGTTTGGGCTGGGGACAGGGGGCAGCGAGGGCCAAAAACATTCAGTACTTC. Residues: CASSLGWGQGAARAKNIQYF.

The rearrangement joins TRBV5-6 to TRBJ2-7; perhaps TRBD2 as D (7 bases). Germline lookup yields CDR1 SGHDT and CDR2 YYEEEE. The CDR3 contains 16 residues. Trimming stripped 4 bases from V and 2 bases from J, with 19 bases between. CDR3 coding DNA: TGTGCCAGCAGCCTGCAGGGGAGCGGGGTCCCCTACGAGCAGTACTTC. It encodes CASSLQGSGVPYEQYF.

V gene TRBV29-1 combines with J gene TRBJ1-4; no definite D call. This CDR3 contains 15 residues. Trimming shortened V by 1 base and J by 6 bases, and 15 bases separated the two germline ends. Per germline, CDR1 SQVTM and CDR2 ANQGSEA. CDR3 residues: CSVEGRGMGDEKLFF. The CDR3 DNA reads TGCAGCGTTGAAGGGCGGGGAATGGGTGATGAAAAACTGTTTTTT.

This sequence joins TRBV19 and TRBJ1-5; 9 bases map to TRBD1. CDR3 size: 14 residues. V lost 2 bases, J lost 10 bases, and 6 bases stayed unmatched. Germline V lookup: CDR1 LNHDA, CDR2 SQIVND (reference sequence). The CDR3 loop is CASSIQGQGDPQHF. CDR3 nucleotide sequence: TGTGCCAGTAGTATACAGGGACAGGGTGATCCCCAGCATTTT.

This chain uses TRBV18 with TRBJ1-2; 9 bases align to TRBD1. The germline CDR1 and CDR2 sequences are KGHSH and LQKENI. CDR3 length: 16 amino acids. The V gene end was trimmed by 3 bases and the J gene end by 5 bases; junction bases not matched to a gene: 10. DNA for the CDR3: TGTGCCAGCTCACCCTGGGCACAGGGGGCTAGGTATGGCTACACCTTC. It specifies CASSPWAQGARYGYTF.

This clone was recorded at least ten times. The CDR3 is CASSPTGHVNEQFF. CDR3 in DNA: TGTGCCAGCTCACCGACAGGGCATGTGAATGAGCAGTTCTTC. The chain combines TRBV18 with TRBJ2-1, with TRBD1 matching over 7 bases. This CDR3 contains 14 residues. J gave up 7 bases and V 3 bases, and 6 bases lay outside the gene matches. Germline values: CDR1 KGHSH, CDR2 LQKENI.

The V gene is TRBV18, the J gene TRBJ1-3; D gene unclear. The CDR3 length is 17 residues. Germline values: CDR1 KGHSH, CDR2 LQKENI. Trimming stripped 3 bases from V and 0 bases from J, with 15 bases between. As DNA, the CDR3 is TGTGCCAGCTCACCGGTTGAATCCCGGGACTCTGGAAACACCATATATTTT. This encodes CASSPVESRDSGNTIYF.

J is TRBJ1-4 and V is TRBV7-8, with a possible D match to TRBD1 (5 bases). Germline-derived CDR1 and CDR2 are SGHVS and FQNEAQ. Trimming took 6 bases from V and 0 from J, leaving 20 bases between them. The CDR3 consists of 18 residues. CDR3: CASSYPGLRSATNEKLFF. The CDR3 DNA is TGTGCCAGCAGTTACCCGGGACTTAGATCCGCAACTAATGAAAAACTGTTTTTT.

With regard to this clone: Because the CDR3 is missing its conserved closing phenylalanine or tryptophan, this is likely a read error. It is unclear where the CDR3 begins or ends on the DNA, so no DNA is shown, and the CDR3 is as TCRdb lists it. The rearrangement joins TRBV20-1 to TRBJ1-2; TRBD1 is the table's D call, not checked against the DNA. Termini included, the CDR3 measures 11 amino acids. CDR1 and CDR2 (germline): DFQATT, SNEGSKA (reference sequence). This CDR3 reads CSAIPGQKVAI.